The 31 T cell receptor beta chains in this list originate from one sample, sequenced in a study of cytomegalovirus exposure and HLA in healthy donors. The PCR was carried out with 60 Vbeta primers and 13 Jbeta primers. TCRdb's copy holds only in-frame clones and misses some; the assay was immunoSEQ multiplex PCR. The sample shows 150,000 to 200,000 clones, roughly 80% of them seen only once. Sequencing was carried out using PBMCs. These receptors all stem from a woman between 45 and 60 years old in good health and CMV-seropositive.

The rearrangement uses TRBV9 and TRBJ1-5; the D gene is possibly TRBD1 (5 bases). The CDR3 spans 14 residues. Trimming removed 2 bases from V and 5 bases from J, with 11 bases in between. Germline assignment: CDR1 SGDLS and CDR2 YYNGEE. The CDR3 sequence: CASSVSGDDQPQHF. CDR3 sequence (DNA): TGTGCCAGCAGCGTGTCGGGGGATGATCAGCCCCAGCATTTT.

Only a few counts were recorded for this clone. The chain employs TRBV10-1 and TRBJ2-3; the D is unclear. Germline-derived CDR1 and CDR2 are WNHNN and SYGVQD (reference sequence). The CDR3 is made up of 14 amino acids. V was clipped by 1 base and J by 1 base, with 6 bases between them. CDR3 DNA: TGCGCCAGCAGTGAGTACCAGGGCACAGATACGCAGTATTTT. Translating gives CASSEYQGTDTQYF.

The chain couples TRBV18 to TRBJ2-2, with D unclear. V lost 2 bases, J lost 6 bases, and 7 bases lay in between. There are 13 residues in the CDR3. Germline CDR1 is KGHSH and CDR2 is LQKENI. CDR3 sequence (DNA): TGTGCCAGCTCACCAAGTCAGGCCGGGGAGCTGTTTTTT. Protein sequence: CASSPSQAGELFF.

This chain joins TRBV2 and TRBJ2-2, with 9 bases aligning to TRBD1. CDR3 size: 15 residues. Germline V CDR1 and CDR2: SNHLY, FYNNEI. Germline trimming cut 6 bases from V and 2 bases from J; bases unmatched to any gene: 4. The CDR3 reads CASRGQGVNTGELFF. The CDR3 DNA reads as TGTGCCAGCAGGGGACAGGGAGTTAACACCGGGGAGCTGTTTTTT.

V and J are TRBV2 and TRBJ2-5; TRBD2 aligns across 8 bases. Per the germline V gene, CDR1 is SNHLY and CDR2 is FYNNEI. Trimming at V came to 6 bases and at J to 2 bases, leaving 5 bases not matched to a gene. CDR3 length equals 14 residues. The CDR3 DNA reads TGTGCCAGCAGACGGCGGGGGGTGCAAGAGACCCAGTACTTC. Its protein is CASRRRGVQETQYF.

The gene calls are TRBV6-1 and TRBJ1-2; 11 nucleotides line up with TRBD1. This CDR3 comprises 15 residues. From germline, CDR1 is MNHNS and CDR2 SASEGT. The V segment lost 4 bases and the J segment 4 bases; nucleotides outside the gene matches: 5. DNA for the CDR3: TGTGCCAGCAGTGCAACGGGACAGGGGGTCTATGGCTACACCTTC. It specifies CASSATGQGVYGYTF.

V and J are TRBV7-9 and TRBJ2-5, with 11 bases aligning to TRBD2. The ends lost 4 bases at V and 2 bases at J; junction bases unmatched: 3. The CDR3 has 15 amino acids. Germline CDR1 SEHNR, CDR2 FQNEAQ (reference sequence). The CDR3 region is CASSSLAGVQETQYF. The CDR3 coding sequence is TGTGCCAGCAGCTCACTAGCGGGGGTGCAAGAGACCCAGTACTTC.

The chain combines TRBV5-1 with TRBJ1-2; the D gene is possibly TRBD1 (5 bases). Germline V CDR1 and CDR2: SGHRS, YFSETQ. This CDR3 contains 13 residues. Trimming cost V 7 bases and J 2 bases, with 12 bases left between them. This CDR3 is CASGQGANYGYTF. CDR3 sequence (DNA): TGCGCCAGCGGACAAGGGGCAAACTATGGCTACACCTTC.

CDR3 bases: TGTGCCAGCAGCCCTAGCGGGGGGGCCGAGACCCAGTACTTC. The encoded protein is CASSPSGGAETQYF. This sequence joins TRBV4-2 and TRBJ2-5, with 12 positions matching TRBD2. The CDR3 is 14 amino acids. V shed 4 bases and J 5 bases; nucleotides not matched to a gene: 2. Germline CDR1 LGHNA, CDR2 YNFKEQ.

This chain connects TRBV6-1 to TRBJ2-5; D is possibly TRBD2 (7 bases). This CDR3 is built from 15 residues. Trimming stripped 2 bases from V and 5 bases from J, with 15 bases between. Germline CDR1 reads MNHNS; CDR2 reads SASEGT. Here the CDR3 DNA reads TGTGCCAGCAGTGAAATGGAGGGGGGGCGCGAGACCCAGTACTTC. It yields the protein CASSEMEGGRETQYF.

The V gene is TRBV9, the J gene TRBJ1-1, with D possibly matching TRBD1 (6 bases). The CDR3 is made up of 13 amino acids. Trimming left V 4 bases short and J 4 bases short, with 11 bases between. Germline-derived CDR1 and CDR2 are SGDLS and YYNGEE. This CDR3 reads CASSKTGSTEAFF. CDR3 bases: TGTGCCAGCAGCAAGACAGGCTCCACTGAAGCTTTCTTT.

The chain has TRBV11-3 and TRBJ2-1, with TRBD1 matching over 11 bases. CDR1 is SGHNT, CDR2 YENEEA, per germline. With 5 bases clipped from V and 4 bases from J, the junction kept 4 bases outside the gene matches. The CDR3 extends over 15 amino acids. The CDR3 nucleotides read TGTGCCAGCAGCCCGGACAGGGGGCTGTACAATGAGCAGTTCTTC. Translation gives CASSPDRGLYNEQFF.

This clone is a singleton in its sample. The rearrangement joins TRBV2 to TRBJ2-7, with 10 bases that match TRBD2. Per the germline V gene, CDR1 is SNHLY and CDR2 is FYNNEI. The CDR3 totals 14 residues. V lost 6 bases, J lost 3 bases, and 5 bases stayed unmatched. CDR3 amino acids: CASRKLAGIYEQYF. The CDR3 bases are TGTGCCAGCAGGAAACTAGCGGGGATCTACGAGCAGTACTTC.

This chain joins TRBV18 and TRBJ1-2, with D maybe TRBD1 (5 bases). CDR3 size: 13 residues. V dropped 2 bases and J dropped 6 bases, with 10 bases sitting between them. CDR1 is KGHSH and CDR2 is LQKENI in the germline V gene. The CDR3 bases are TGTGCCAGCTCACCATCCCGGGGGAATGGCTACACCTTC. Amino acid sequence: CASSPSRGNGYTF.

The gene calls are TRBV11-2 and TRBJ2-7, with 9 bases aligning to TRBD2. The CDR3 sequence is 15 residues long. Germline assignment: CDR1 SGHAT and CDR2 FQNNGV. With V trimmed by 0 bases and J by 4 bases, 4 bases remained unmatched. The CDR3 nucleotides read TGTGCCAGCAGCTTAGAGCGCGGGGGGGCGTACGAGCAGTACTTC. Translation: CASSLERGGAYEQYF.

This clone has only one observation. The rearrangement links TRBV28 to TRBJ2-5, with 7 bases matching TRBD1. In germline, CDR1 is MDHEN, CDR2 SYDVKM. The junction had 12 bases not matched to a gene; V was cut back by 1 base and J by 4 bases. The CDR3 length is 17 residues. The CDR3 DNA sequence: TGTGCCAGCAGTTTATACCCCGGGACAGCAGCTTCAGAGACCCAGTACTTC. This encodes CASSLYPGTAASETQYF. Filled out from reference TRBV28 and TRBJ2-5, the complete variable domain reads DVKVTQSSRYLVKRTGEKVFLECVQDMDHENMFWYRQDPGLGLRLIYFSYDVKMKEKGDIPEGYSVSREKKERFSLILESASTNQTSMYLCASSLYPGTAASETQYFGPGTRLLVL.

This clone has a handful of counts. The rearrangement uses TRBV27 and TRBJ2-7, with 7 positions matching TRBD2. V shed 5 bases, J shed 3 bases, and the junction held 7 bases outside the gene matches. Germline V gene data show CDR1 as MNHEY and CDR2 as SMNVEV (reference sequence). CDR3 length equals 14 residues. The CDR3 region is CASSVLSSGYEQYF. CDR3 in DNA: TGTGCCAGCAGTGTGCTCTCTAGCGGCTACGAGCAGTACTTC.

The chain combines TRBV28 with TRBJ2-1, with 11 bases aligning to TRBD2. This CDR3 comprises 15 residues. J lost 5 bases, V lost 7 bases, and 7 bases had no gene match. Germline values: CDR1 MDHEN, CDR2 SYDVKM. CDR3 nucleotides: TGTGCCAGCACTATAGCGGGGGGGCGGAACAATGAGCAGTTCTTC. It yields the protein CASTIAGGRNNEQFF.

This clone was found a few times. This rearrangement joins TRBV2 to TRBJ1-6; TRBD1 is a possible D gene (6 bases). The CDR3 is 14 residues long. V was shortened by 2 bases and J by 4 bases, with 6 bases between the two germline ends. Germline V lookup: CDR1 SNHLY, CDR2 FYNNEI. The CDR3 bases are TGTGCCAGCAGTGAAAGGGGGTATAATTCACCCCTCCACTTT. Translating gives CASSERGYNSPLHF.

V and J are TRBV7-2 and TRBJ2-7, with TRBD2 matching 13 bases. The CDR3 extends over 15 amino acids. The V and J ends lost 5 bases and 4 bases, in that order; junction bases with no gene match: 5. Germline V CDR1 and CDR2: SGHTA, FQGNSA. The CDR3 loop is CASSKLAGGLYEQYF. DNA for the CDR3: TGTGCCAGCAGCAAACTAGCGGGGGGGTTGTACGAGCAGTACTTC.

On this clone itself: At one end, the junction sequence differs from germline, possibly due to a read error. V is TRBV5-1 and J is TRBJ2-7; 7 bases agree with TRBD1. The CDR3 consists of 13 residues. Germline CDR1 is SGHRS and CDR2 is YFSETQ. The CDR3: CASTLTGNYEQYF. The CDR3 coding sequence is TGTGCCAGCACCCTGACAGGGAACTACGAGCAGTACTTC. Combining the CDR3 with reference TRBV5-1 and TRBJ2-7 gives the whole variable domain KAGVTQTPRYLIKTRGQQVTLSCSPISGHRSVSWYQQTPGQGLQFLFEYFSETQRNKGNFPGRFSGRQFSNSRSEMNVSTLELGDSALYLCASTLTGNYEQYFGPGTRLTVT.

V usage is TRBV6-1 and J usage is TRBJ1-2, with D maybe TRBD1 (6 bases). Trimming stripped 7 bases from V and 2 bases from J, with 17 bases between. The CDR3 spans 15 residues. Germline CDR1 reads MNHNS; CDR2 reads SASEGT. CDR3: CASKGRGEFNYGYTF. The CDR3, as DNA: TGTGCCAGCAAGGGGAGGGGGGAATTCAACTATGGCTACACCTTC.

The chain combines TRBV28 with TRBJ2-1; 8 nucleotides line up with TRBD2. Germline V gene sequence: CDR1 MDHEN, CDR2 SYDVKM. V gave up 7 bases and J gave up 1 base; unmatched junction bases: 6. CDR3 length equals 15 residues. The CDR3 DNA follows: TGTGCCAGCAATCCCGGGACTAGGTCCTACAATGAGCAGTTCTTC. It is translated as CASNPGTRSYNEQFF.

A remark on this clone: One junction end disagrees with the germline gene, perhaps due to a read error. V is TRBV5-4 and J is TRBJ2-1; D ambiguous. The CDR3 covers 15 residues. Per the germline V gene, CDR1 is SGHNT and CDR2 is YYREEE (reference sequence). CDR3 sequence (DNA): TGCGCCAGCAGCTTGGCCAATGAGCTCTACAATGAGCAGTTCTTC. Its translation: CASSLANELYNEQFF.

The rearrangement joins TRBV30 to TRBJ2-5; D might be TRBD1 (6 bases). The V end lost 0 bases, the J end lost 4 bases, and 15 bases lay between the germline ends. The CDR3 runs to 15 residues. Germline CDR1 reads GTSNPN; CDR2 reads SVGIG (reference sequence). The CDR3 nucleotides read TGTGCCTGGAGTGTAACAGGGTCCTTTCGAGAGACCCAGTACTTC. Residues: CAWSVTGSFRETQYF.

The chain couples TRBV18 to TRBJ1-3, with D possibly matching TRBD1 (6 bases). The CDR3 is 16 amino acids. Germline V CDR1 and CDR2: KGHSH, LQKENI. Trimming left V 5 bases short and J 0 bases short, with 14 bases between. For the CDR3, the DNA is TGTGCCAGCTCAGAATTACAGGGTCACTCTGGAAACACCATATATTTT. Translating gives CASSELQGHSGNTIYF.

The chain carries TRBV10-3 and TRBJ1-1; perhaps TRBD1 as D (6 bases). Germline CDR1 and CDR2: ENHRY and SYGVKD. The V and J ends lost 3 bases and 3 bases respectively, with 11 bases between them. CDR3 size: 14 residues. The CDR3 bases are TGTGCCATCAGTGAAACAGGGTCGGACACTGAAGCTTTCTTT. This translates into CAISETGSDTEAFF.

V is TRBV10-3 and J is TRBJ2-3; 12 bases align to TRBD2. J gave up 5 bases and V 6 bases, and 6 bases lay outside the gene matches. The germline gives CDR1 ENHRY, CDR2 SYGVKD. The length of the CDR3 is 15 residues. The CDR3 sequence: CAISPSGGDLDTQYF. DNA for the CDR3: TGTGCCATCAGCCCTAGCGGGGGGGACTTAGATACGCAGTATTTT.

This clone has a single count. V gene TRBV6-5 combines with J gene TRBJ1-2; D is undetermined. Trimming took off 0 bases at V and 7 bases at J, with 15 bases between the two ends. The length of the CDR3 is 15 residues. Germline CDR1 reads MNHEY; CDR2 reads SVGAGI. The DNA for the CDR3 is TGTGCCAGCAGTTACTCGAAGGCGGGGAGTGGTGGCTACACCTTC. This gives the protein CASSYSKAGSGGYTF.

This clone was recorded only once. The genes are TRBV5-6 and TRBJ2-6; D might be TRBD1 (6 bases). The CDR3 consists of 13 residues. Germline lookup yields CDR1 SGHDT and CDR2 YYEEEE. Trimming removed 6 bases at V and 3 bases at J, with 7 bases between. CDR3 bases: TGTGCCAGCAAGGGGGTTGGGGCCAACGTCCTGACTTTC. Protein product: CASKGVGANVLTF.

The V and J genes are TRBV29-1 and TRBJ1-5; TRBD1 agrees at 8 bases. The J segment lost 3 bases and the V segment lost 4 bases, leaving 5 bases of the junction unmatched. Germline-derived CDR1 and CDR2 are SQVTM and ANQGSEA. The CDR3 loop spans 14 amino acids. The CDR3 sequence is CSVGGTGLNQPQHF. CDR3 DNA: TGCAGCGTTGGAGGGACAGGCCTCAATCAGCCCCAGCATTTT.